This note documents a single TCR beta chain sequence. Its antigen is still unknown. This specimen comes from a study of cytomegalovirus exposure and HLA in healthy donors. The donors formed part of the approximately 130-subject validation cohort, distinct from the roughly 700-subject first cohort. TCRdb's copy holds only in-frame clones and misses some; the assay was immunoSEQ multiplex PCR. The table shows fewer than 200,000 clones, with roughly 90% occurring only once. Study-wide results and limits: There were 164 TCR beta chains listed as cytomegalovirus-associated. In the roughly 130 validation repertoires, a later analysis found that first-cohort TCR clusters tended to co-occur.

V was shortened by 4 bases and J by 1 base, with 8 bases between the two germline ends. Germline V gene lookup returns CDR1 SGHRS and CDR2 YFSETQ. The CDR3 sequence is 14 residues long. The material sequenced was PBMCs. This clonotype was obtained from a woman aged 25 to 39 in good health and CMV-seronegative. V usage is TRBV5-1 and J usage is TRBJ2-2, with D unclear. The chain's CDR3 is CASSALLNTGELFF. DNA of the CDR3: TGCGCCAGCAGCGCACTCTTGAACACCGGGGAGCTGTTTTTT. The full variable domain, in which reference TRBV5-1 and TRBJ2-2 provide the parts outside the CDR3, is KAGVTQTPRYLIKTRGQQVTLSCSPISGHRSVSWYQQTPGQGLQFLFEYFSETQRNKGNFPGRFSGRQFSNSRSEMNVSTLELGDSALYLCASSALLNTGELFFGEGSRLTVL.